Shown below are 12 T cell receptor beta chains from a single sample sequenced in a study of early T cells in non-severe SARS-CoV-2 infection. TCRdb re-derived calls from the 5' RACE reads in MiXCR, one entry per CDR3 protein. The sample holds 53,000 or so distinct CDR3 sequences, 10% to 15% seen once. The input for sequencing was whole blood, taken at baseline. The origin of the receptors is an adult who was a healthcare worker with PCR-confirmed SARS-CoV-2 infection or an uninfected control (not recorded which).

This chain joins TRBV29-1 and TRBJ2-5; D not resolved. Trimming shortened V by 1 base and J by 1 base, and 7 bases separated the two germline ends. Per the germline V gene, CDR1 is SQVTM and CDR2 is ANQGSEA. The CDR3 sequence is 13 residues long. CDR3 amino acids: CSVEGLLQETQYF. The DNA of the CDR3 is TGCAGCGTTGAAGGGTTGCTCCAAGAGACCCAGTACTTC.

The sample holds a few counts of this clonotype. V usage is TRBV11-2 and J usage is TRBJ2-7, with TRBD1 matching 8 bases. Germline values: CDR1 SGHAT, CDR2 FQNNGV. V was clipped by 5 bases and J by 1 base; unmatched bases: 4. The CDR3 totals 14 residues. CDR3 sequence reads: CASSTHRGSYEQYF. The DNA of the CDR3 is TGTGCCAGCAGCACCCACAGGGGGTCCTACGAGCAGTACTTC.

The V call is TRBV12-3 or TRBV12-4, the J call TRBJ1-1; possibly TRBD1 for D (5 bases). The CDR3 runs to 14 residues. V lost 8 bases and J lost 1, with 14 bases in between. The CDR3 nucleotides read TGTGCCAGCGGCCCGGGACTCCAGAACACTGAAGCTTTCTTT. It encodes CASGPGLQNTEAFF.

This clonotype was observed a few times. V and J are TRBV6-2 or TRBV6-3 and TRBJ1-1, with D unclear. V was cut by 5 bases and J by 1 base, with 14 bases left in between. This CDR3 comprises 15 residues. Germline V gives CDR1 MNHEY, CDR2 SVGEGT. Here the CDR3 DNA reads TGTGCCAGCAGTAAAACCGGACGTCGGAACACTGAAGCTTTCTTT. Residues: CASSKTGRRNTEAFF.

V usage is TRBV28 and J usage is TRBJ1-2, with TRBD1 matching 8 bases. CDR3 size: 13 residues. Germline assignment: CDR1 MDHEN and CDR2 SYDVKM. V lost 3 bases to trimming and J lost 6 bases; unmatched junction nucleotides: 3. In nucleotides, the CDR3 is TGTGCCAGCAGTTTGAACAGGGGGAATGGCTACACCTTC. It translates to CASSLNRGNGYTF.

This clonotype has more than one count but fewer than ten. The V gene is TRBV3-1, the J gene TRBJ2-3; TRBD2 is a possible D gene (6 bases). The CDR3 has 15 residues. Germline V lookup: CDR1 LGHDT, CDR2 YNNKEL (reference sequence). The V and J ends lost 4 bases and 1 base respectively, with 12 bases between them. The CDR3 region has the DNA TGTGCCAGCAGCCTGGACTACGTAGGCACAGATACGCAGTATTTT. Translation gives CASSLDYVGTDTQYF.

This clonotype was counted between two and nine times. The chain couples TRBV12-3 or TRBV12-4 to TRBJ1-5; possibly TRBD1 for D (6 bases). The V and J ends lost 6 bases and 1 base respectively, with 13 bases between them. The CDR3 runs to 15 residues. CDR3 coding DNA: TGTGCCAGCAGCCTGACAGGAGGGAGCAATCAGCCCCAGCATTTT. Its translation is CASSLTGGSNQPQHF.

J is TRBJ2-1 and V is TRBV6-5, with 8 bases matching TRBD1. Losses at the gene ends were 4 bases for V and 9 bases for J; bases not matched to a gene: 5. Germline V lookup: CDR1 MNHEY, CDR2 SVGAGI. The CDR3 sequence is 13 residues long. The CDR3 DNA follows: TGTGCCAGCAGTTTGGACAGGGCCGTTGAGCAGTTCTTC. It yields the protein CASSLDRAVEQFF.

This clonotype was seen a few times. The chain employs TRBV27 and TRBJ1-5, with D unclear. The CDR3 loop spans 14 amino acids. V lost 7 bases and J 2 bases, leaving 12 bases between the germline ends. The germline CDR1 and CDR2 sequences are MNHEY and SMNVEV (reference sequence). CDR3 sequence (DNA): TGTGCCAGCAAATTTCTGGGAGGCAATCAGCCCCAGCATTTT. This codes for CASKFLGGNQPQHF.

The chain couples TRBV28 to TRBJ2-2; 7 nucleotides agree with TRBD2. The CDR3 totals 16 residues. In germline, CDR1 is MDHEN, CDR2 SYDVKM. The junction had 7 bases not matched to a gene; V was cut back by 5 bases and J by 1 base. The CDR3 nucleotides read TGTGCCAGCAGTGGTAGAACTAGCGAGAACACCGGGGAGCTGTTTTTT. It specifies CASSGRTSENTGELFF.

V is TRBV20-1 and J is TRBJ2-3; TRBD2 agrees at 13 bases. Trimming took 3 bases from V and 8 from J; bases not matched to a gene: 14. Germline CDR1 and CDR2: DFQATT and SNEGSKA (reference sequence). The CDR3 spans 17 residues. This CDR3 is CSASGNTSGRARGTQYF. The CDR3 DNA follows: TGCAGTGCTAGCGGAAATACTAGCGGGAGGGCCCGGGGTACGCAGTATTTT.

This clonotype has ten or more counts. The chain has TRBV14 and TRBJ1-6; D gene unclear. CDR3 length: 16 residues. CDR1 and CDR2 (germline): SGHDN, FVKESK. V lost 4 bases and J 0 bases, leaving 10 bases between the germline ends. The CDR3: CASSPGRGSYNSPLHF. DNA of the CDR3: TGTGCCAGCAGCCCAGGCCGGGGCTCCTATAATTCACCCCTCCACTTT.